Listed here is a single TCR beta chain. In this sample, this clone turned up many times. Its antigen remains unidentified. Per-base qualities were not stored, and no clone one base away is much larger. This record belongs to a study of metastatic and nonmetastatic thyroid tumors (dated by TCRdb to 2018 to 2020). About the full investigation: Repertoires from peripheral blood and from tumor or nodule tissue samples of malignant and benign thyroid patients were compared.

Broad study findings and their caveats: In both blood and tumor samples, malignant tumors were reported to have significantly higher TCR beta diversity than benign nodules.

The germline V gene encodes CDR1 SEHNR and CDR2 FQNEAQ (reference sequence). The CDR3 starts with the cysteine, ends with the phenylalanine, and has 15 residues. Only CDR3 DNA is held: 45 bases, read in frame from base 1. At the junction V is shortened by 5 bases and J by 5 bases, with 17 bases in between. The protocol used for the library was PCR. The instrument given in TCRdb is Illumina HiSeq 4000. The TCR beta-chain CDR3 region of each patient was profiled by high-throughput sequencing. The original methods were these. The researchers built a classifier to tell apart papillary thyroid cancer patients with distant metastasis, based on CDR3 differences among clinicopathological groups. To measure repertoire diversity the researchers used the Shannon index, while the Morisita-Horn index served to gauge how similar the tumor and blood repertoires were. TCRdb reprocessed the public reads (quality trimming at Q25 with fastp, clone calling with MiXCR) and kept in-frame beta chains. The V and J calls come from TCRdb's annotation, not from the publication. The sample profile shows tens of thousands of clones; less than 20% of them were found once. The ten largest clonotypes hold 25% to 35% of the sample.

No patient had received any treatment before thyroid surgery. Using T-cell receptor beta sequencing, the researchers looked back retrospectively at clinical samples from patients, gathered between about 2011 and 2019. Sequencing was carried out using blood. The receptor was derived from a female donor with papillary thyroid cancer or a benign thyroid nodule (not recorded which). Some clones in this sample may be carry-over from other donors' samples. The chain was built from TRBV7-9 and TRBJ2-3; the D gene is tentatively TRBD1 or TRBD2, each matching 6 bases. This receptor carries the CDR3 CASSQKQGGIDTQYF. The nucleotide sequence is given as TGTGCCAGCAGCCAAAAACAGGGAGGCATAGATACGCAGTATTTT.